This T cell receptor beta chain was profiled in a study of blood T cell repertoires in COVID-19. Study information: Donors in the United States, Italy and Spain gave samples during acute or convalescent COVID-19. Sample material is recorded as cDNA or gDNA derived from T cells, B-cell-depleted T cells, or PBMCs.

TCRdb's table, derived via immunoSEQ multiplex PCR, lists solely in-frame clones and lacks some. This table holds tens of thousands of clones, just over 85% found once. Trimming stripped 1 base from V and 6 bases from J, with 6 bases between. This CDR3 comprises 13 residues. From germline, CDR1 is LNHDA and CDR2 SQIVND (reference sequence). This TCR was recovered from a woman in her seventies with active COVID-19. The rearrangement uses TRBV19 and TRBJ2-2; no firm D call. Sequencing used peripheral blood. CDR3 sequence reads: CASSIGPPGELFF. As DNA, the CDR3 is TGTGCCAGTAGTATAGGGCCGCCCGGGGAGCTGTTTTTT.